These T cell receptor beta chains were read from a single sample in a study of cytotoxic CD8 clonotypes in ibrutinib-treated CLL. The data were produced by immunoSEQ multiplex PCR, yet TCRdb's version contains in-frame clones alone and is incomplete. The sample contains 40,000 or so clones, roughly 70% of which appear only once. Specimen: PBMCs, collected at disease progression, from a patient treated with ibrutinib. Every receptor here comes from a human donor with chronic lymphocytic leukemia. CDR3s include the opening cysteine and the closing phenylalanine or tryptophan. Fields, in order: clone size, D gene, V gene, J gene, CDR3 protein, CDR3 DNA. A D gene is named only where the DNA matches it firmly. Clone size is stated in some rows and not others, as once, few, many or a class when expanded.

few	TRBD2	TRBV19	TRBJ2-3	CASTSPGRGTDTQYF	TGTGCCAGTACCTCACCAGGGAGGGGCACAGATACGCAGTATTTT
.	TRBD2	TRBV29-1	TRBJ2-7	CSVVSSGVYEQYF	TGCAGCGTTGTCTCTAGCGGGGTCTACGAGCAGTACTTC
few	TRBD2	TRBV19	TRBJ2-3	CASSTDSGGAQGTDTQYF	TGTGCCAGTAGTACCGATAGCGGGGGGGCCCAAGGCACAGATACGCAGTATTTT
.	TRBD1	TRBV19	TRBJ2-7	CASSAAGTGSYEQYF	TGTGCCAGTAGTGCAGCCGGGACAGGCTCCTACGAGCAGTACTTC
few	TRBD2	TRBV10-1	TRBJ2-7	CASSSGMGLEQYF	TGCGCCAGCAGTAGCGGGATGGGGCTCGAGCAGTACTTC
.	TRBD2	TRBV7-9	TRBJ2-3	CASSLILAGYTDTQYF	TGTGCCAGCAGCTTGATACTAGCGGGGTACACAGATACGCAGTATTTT
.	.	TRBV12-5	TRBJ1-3	CASSNSGNTIYF	TGTGCTAGCAGTAACTCTGGAAACACCATATATTTT
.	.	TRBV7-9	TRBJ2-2	CATDDLGVRAGELFF	TGTGCCACGGACGATCTGGGGGTTCGCGCCGGGGAGCTGTTTTTT
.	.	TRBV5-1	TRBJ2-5	CASSSGTYRETQYF	TGCGCCAGCAGCTCGGGGACTTATCGAGAGACCCAGTACTTC
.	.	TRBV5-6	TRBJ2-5	CASSRLKETQYF	TGTGCCAGCAGCCGATTAAAAGAGACCCAGTACTTC
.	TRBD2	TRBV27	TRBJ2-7	CASTLHGTSGKYEQYF	TGTGCCAGCACCTTACACGGGACTAGCGGGAAATACGAGCAGTACTTC
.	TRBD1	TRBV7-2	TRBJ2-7	CASSNRQGYEQYF	TGTGCCAGCAGCAACCGACAGGGCTACGAGCAGTACTTC
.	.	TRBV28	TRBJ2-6	CASSMRRGLAGANVLTF	TGTGCCAGCAGTATGAGGAGGGGGTTGGCGGGGGCCAACGTCCTGACTTTC
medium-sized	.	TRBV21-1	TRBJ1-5	CASSVRSGQPQHF	TGTGCCAGCAGCGTCCGGTCGGGGCAGCCCCAGCATTTT
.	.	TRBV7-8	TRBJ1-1	CASSLKRVGQKILTEAFF	TGTGCCAGCAGCTTAAAAAGGGTAGGACAGAAGATCTTAACTGAAGCTTTCTTT
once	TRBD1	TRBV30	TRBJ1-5	CAWTQGALATQPQHF	TGTGCCTGGACACAGGGGGCATTGGCAACTCAGCCCCAGCATTTT
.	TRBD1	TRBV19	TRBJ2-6	CASSIETLGTGSSGANVLTF	TGTGCCAGTAGTATAGAAACCCTAGGGACAGGGAGCTCTGGGGCCAACGTCCTGACTTTC
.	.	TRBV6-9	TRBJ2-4	CASSYSPRGTKNIQYF	TGTGCCAGCAGTTATTCTCCACGGGGGACCAAAAACATTCAGTACTTC
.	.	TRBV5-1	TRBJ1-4	CASSLSPNSGEKLFF	TGCGCCAGCAGCTTGTCACCAAATTCGGGGGAAAAACTGTTTTTT
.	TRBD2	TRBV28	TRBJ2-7	CASSSPPRTSRLYEQYF	TGTGCCAGCAGTTCTCCCCCCAGGACTAGCCGGTTGTACGAGCAGTACTTC
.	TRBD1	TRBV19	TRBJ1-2	CASSDRDRGPSNYGYTF	TGTGCCAGTAGTGACCGGGACAGGGGCCCATCTAACTATGGCTACACCTTC
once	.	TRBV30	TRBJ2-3	CAWSTSLTEYF	TGTGCCTGGAGTACTTCCCTAACTGAGTATTTT
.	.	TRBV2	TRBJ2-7	CATGTVGYEQYF	TGTGCCACCGGGACGGTGGGCTACGAGCAGTACTTC
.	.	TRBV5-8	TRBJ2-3	CASTDGRAPSTDTQYF	TGTGCCAGCACCGACGGCCGGGCCCCTAGCACAGATACGCAGTATTTT
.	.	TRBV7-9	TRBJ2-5	CASSFSGFGQETQYF	TGTGCCAGCAGCTTTTCGGGGTTTGGACAAGAGACCCAGTACTTC
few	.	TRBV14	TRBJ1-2	CASSPRLGQYGYTF	TGTGCCAGCAGCCCAAGGCTCGGACAGTATGGCTACACCTTC
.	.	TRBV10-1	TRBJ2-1	CASSVAGGAVFF	.
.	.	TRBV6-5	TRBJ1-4	CASSTGLQGHEKLFF	TGTGCCAGCAGTACCGGCCTCCAGGGACATGAAAAACTGTTTTTT
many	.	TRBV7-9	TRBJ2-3	CASSFKLLFGPTDTQYF	TGTGCCAGCAGCTTTAAGCTTTTATTTGGGCCCACAGATACGCAGTATTTT
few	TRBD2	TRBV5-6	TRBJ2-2	CASSLVLAGGTGELFF	TGTGCCAGCAGCTTGGTGCTAGCGGGAGGGACCGGGGAGCTGTTTTTT
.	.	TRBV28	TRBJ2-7	CASSSGGTYEQYF	TGTGCCAGCAGTTCCGGCGGCACCTACGAGCAGTACTTC
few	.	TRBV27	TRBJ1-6	CASSKVDSPNNSPLHF	TGTGCCAGCAGCAAGGTTGACAGCCCAAATAATTCACCCCTCCACTTT
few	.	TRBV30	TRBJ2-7	CAWNGGSSYEQYF	TGTGCCTGGAATGGTGGGAGCTCCTACGAGCAGTACTTC
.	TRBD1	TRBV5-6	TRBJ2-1	CASSLGGTANNEQFF	TGTGCCAGCAGCTTGGGAGGGACAGCCAACAATGAGCAGTTCTTC
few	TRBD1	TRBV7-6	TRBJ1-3	CASSPGTVSGNTIYF	TGTGCCAGCAGCCCGGGGACAGTTTCTGGAAACACCATATATTTT
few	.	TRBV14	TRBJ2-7	CASSQSLGTATYEQYF	TGTGCCAGCAGCCAAAGCCTCGGGACGGCTACCTACGAGCAGTACTTC
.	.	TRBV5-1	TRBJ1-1	CASSFSRNTEAFF	TGCGCCAGCAGCTTTAGTAGGAACACTGAAGCTTTCTTT
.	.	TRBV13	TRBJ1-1	CASSPGVGGRRTEAFF	TGTGCCAGCAGCCCCGGCGTCGGGGGTCGAAGGACTGAAGCTTTCTTT
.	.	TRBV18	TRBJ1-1	CASSPNGDFLNTEAFF	TGTGCCAGCTCACCAAACGGGGACTTTTTGAACACTGAAGCTTTCTTT
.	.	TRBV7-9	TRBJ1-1	CASSLSVTEAFF	TGTGCCAGCAGTCTCTCAGTCACTGAAGCTTTCTTT
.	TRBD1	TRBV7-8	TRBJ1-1	CASSLASGQGAGSVTEAFF	TGTGCCAGCAGCTTAGCATCGGGACAGGGAGCGGGTTCGGTGACTGAAGCTTTCTTT
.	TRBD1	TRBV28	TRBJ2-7	CASRIDRDRGDEQYF	TGTGCCAGCCGGATCGACCGGGACAGGGGCGACGAGCAGTACTTC
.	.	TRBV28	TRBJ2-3	CASWAYTEGQYF	TGTGCCAGCTGGGCGTACACTGAGGGGCAGTATTTT
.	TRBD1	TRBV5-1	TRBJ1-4	CASTPGTGSKGTNEKLFF	TGCGCCAGCACACCCGGGACAGGGTCAAAGGGAACTAATGAAAAACTGTTTTTT
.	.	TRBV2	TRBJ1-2	CASSIQGLGYTF	TGTGCCAGCAGTATCCAGGGTCTGGGCTACACCTTC
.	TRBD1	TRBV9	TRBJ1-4	CASSLTGGVDEKLFF	TGTGCCAGCAGCCTAACAGGGGGGGTGGATGAAAAACTGTTTTTT
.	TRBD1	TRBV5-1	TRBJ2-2	CASSLGQGANTGELFF	TGCGCCAGCAGCTTGGGCCAGGGGGCGAACACCGGGGAGCTGTTTTTT
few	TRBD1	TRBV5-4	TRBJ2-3	CASSLGTGIFAQYF	TGTGCCAGCAGCTTAGGGACAGGGATTTTCGCGCAGTATTTT
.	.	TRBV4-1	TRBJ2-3	CASSQASGPLRDTQYF	TGCGCCAGCAGCCAAGCCTCCGGGCCCCTCCGGGATACGCAGTATTTT
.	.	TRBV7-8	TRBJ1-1	CASSLLSMNTEAFF	TGTGCCAGCAGCTTACTATCTATGAACACTGAAGCTTTCTTT
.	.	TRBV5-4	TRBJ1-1	CASSLAGQLWTEAFF	TGTGCCAGCAGCTTGGCCGGCCAGTTGTGGACTGAAGCTTTCTTT
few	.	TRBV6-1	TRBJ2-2	CASSRDHDTGELFF	TGTGCCAGCAGTAGGGACCACGACACCGGGGAGCTGTTTTTT
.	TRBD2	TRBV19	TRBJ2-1	CASSIAGLANEQFF	TGTGCCAGTAGTATAGCGGGACTAGCAAATGAGCAGTTCTTC
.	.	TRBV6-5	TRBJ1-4	CASSSFGMPNEKLFF	TGTGCCAGCAGTTCCTTCGGGATGCCTAATGAAAAACTGTTTTTT
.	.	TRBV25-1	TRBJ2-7	CASNTTGLTVYYEQYF	TGTGCCAGCAATACAACCGGGCTTACGGTTTACTACGAGCAGTACTTC
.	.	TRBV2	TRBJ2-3	CASPGDTDTQYF	TGTGCCAGCCCAGGGGACACAGATACGCAGTATTTT
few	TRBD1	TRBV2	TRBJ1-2	CASSVRDRRWGYTF	TGTGCCAGCAGTGTCAGGGACAGAAGATGGGGCTACACCTTC